Presented here are 10 T cell receptor beta chains from one specimen sequenced in a study of metastatic and nonmetastatic thyroid tumors. TCRdb reassembled clones from the PCR reads with MiXCR. The repertoire includes 20,000 to 25,000 clones, 24% of them detected once, and 5% to 7.5% sits in the top ten. Until they underwent thyroid surgery, no patient had received any treatment. Sequencing was carried out using tumor tissue. The receptors originated from a female donor with papillary thyroid cancer or a benign thyroid nodule (not recorded which). Some clones in this sample may be carry-over from other donors' samples.

In this sample, this clone turned up a few times. The chain is built from TRBV19 and TRBJ2-1; D gene uncertain. There are 11 residues in the CDR3. V gave up 7 bases and J gave up 1 base, with 2 bases separating them. Looked up from germline, CDR1 is LNHDA and CDR2 is SQIVND (reference sequence). CDR3: CASKSYNEQFF. The CDR3 nucleotides read TGTGCCAGTAAGTCCTACAATGAGCAGTTCTTC.

This chain joins TRBV4-3 and TRBJ1-1; 7 nucleotides agree with TRBD1. The CDR3 totals 14 residues. Germline CDR1 and CDR2: LGHNA and YSLEER. V dropped 0 bases and J dropped 7; count of bases not matched to a gene: 5. CDR3 amino acids: CASSQDGRTGEAFF. For the CDR3, the DNA is TGCGCCAGCAGCCAAGATGGTCGGACAGGTGAAGCTTTCTTT.

By its share, this clone is medium-sized. The chain employs TRBV6-2 or TRBV6-3 and TRBJ2-1; 11 nucleotides align to TRBD2. This CDR3 has 15 residues. The germline gives CDR1 MNHEY, CDR2 SVGEGT. Losses at the gene ends were 8 bases for V and 5 bases for J; bases not matched to a gene: 8. For the CDR3, the DNA is TGTGCCAGCCGGGGGGGACTAGCGGCCCACAATGAGCAGTTCTTC. It yields the protein CASRGGLAAHNEQFF.

This clone occurred a few times. The rearrangement joins TRBV6-1 to TRBJ1-2; 7 bases map to TRBD1. The J segment lost 5 bases and the V segment lost 5 bases, leaving 11 bases of the junction unmatched. CDR1 MNHNS and CDR2 SASEGT come from the germline V gene. This CDR3 comprises 15 residues. The CDR3 region has the DNA TGTGCCAGCAGTCCCCAGGGGGAGCTAGGATATGGCTACACCTTC. Protein product: CASSPQGELGYGYTF.

This clone appeared many times. The chain couples TRBV11-2 to TRBJ2-1; 11 bases match TRBD2. This CDR3 contains 16 residues. V shed 1 base and J 6 bases; nucleotides not matched to a gene: 5. In germline, CDR1 is SGHAT, CDR2 FQNNGV. DNA for the CDR3: TGTGCCAGCAGCTTAGGGCGGACTAGCGGGTTCAATGAGCAGTTCTTC. Protein product: CASSLGRTSGFNEQFF. The full variable domain, rest sourced from reference TRBV11-2 and TRBJ2-1, is EAGVAQSPRYKIIEKRQSVAFWCNPISGHATLYWYQQILGQGPKLLIQFQNNGVVDDSQLPKDRFSAERLKGVDSTLKIQPAKLEDSAVYLCASSLGRTSGFNEQFFGPGTRLTVL.

This clone has at least ten counts. The chain employs TRBV4-2 and TRBJ2-6, with 11 nucleotides matching TRBD2. Trimming cost V 0 bases and J 0 bases; bases outside gene matches: 1. This CDR3 is built from 18 residues. Germline CDR1 is LGHNA and CDR2 is YNFKEQ. The CDR3 DNA reads as TGTGCCAGCAGCCAAGAGGGGACTAGCGGCTCTGGGGCCAACGTCCTGACTTTC. This translates into CASSQEGTSGSGANVLTF.

Notes on this clone: At one boundary the junction diverges from the germline segment, which might be a read error. The chain combines TRBV12-3 or TRBV12-4 with TRBJ1-6, with D possibly TRBD1 on 5 matching bases. CDR3 length: 12 amino acids. CDR3 loop: CSGSKGRDSPYF. In DNA, the CDR3 is TGTTCCGGCAGCAAGGGACGCGATAGTCCGTACTTT.

As to this clone: At one of its ends the junction is not consistent with the germline gene, which may arise from a read error. This chain joins TRBV28 and TRBJ1-5; D not certain. The CDR3 length is 12 residues. Germline V gene data show CDR1 as MDHEN and CDR2 as SYDVKM. CDR3 sequence (DNA): TGTTCCAGCAGTTTGGAGGTATTGCCCCAGCATTTT. Amino acids: CSSSLEVLPQHF. Looking up the rest from reference TRBV28 and TRBJ1-5 gives the full variable domain: DVKVTQSSRYLVKRTGEKVFLECVQDMDHENMFWYRQDPGLGLRLIYFSYDVKMKEKGDIPEGYSVSREKKERFSLILESASTNQTSMYLCSSSLEVLPQHFGDGTRLSIL.

There are many counts of this clone. The CDR3 is CASRTGRTSGANVLTF. The CDR3 region has the DNA TGTGCCAGCAGAACCGGACGCACCTCTGGGGCCAACGTCCTGACTTTC. The V call is TRBV6-1, the J call TRBJ2-6; D call uncertain. Trimming pared 6 bases from V and 0 bases from J, leaving 12 bases between. The germline gives CDR1 MNHNS, CDR2 SASEGT. The CDR3 spans 16 residues.

This clone has a count of ten or more. V usage is TRBV25-1 and J usage is TRBJ2-2; 9 bases are shared with TRBD1. Trimming at V came to 4 bases and at J to 6 bases, leaving 0 bases not matched to a gene. CDR3 size: 13 residues. Germline CDR1 reads MGHDK; CDR2 reads SYGVNS. The chain's CDR3 is CASSGQGAGELFF. Here the CDR3 DNA reads TGTGCCAGCAGTGGACAGGGGGCCGGGGAGCTGTTTTTT.